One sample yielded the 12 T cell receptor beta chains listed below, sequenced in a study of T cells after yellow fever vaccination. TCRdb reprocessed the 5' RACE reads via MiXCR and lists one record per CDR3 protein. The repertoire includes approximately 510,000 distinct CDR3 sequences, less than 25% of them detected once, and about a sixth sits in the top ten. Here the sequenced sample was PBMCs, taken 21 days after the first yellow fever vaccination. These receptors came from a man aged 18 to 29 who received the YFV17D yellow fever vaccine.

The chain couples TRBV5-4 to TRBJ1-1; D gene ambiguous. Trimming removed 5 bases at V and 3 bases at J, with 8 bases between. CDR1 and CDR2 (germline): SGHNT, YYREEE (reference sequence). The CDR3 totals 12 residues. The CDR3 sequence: CASSGIYTEAFF. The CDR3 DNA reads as TGTGCCAGCAGTGGAATCTACACTGAAGCTTTCTTT.

The CDR3: CASSGTLVGGVQFF. CDR3 nucleotide sequence: TGTGCCAGCAGCGGGACTCTAGTTGGAGGCGTGCAGTTCTTC. The chain links TRBV7-9 to TRBJ2-1, with a possible D match to TRBD2 (6 bases). The CDR3 contains 14 residues. Per germline, CDR1 SEHNR and CDR2 FQNEAQ (reference sequence). V was clipped by 5 bases and J by 12 bases, with 20 bases between them.

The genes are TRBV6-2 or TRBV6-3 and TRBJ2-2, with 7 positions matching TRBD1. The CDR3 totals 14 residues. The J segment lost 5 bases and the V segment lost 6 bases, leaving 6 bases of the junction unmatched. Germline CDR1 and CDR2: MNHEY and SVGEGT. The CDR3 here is CASRPTGMTGELFF. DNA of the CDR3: TGTGCCAGCAGGCCGACAGGGATGACCGGGGAGCTGTTTTTT.

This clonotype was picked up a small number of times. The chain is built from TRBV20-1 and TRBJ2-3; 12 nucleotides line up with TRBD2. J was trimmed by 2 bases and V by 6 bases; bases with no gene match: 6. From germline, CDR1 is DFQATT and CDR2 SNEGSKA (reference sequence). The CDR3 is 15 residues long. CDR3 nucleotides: TGCAGTGCCCCACTAGCGGGGGGCTTCACAGATACGCAGTATTTT. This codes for CSAPLAGGFTDTQYF.

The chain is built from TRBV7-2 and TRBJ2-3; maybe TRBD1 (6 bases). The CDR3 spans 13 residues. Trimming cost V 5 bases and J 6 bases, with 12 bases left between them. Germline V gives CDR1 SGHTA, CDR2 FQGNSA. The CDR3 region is CASSPQGWDTQYF. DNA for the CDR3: TGTGCCAGCAGCCCCCAGGGGTGGGATACGCAGTATTTT.

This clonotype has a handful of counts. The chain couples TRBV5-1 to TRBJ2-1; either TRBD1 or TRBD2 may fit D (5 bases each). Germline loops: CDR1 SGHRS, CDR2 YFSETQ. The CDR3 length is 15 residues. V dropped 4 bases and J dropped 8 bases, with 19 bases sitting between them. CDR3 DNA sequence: TGCGCCAGCAGCGAACCGGGACGGGTCATCGATGAGCAGTTCTTC. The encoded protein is CASSEPGRVIDEQFF.

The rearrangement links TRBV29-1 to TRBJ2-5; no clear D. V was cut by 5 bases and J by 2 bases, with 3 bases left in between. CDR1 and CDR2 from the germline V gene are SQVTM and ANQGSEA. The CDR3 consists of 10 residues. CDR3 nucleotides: TGCAGCGTTAAACAAGAGACCCAGTACTTC. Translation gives CSVKQETQYF.

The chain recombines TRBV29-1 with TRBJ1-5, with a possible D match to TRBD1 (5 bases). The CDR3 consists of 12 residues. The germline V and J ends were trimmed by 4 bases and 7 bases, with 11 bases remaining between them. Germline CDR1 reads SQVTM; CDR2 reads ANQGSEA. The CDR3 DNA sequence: TGCAGCGTTGGCGGGGACGGGCAGCCCCAGCATTTT. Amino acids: CSVGGDGQPQHF.

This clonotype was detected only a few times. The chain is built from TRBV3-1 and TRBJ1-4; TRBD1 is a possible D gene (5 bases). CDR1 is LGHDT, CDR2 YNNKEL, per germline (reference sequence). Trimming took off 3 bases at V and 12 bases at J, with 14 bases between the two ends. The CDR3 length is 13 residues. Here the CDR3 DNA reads TGTGCCAGCAGCCAGGAGGGGTTCGGGGAACTGTTTTTT. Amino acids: CASSQEGFGELFF.

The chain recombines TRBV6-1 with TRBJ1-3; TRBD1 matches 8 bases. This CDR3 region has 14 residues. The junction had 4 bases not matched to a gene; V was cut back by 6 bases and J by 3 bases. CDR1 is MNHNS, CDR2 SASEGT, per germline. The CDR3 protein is CASSPGTGGNTIYF. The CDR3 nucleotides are TGTGCCAGCAGCCCCGGGACAGGTGGAAACACCATATATTTT.

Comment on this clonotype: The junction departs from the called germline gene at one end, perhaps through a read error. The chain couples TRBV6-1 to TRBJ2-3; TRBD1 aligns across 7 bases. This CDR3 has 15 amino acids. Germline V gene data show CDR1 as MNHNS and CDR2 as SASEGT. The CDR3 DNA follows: TGTGCCAGCAGTAGAAACAGGGGTTTGACAGATACGCAGTGTTTT. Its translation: CASSRNRGLTDTQCF.

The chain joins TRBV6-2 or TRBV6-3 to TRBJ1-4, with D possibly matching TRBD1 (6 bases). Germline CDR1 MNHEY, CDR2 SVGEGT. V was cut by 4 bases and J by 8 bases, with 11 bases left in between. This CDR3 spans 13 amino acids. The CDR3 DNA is TGTGCCAGCAGTTGGACAGAACCCGAAAAACTGTTTTTT. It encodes CASSWTEPEKLFF.